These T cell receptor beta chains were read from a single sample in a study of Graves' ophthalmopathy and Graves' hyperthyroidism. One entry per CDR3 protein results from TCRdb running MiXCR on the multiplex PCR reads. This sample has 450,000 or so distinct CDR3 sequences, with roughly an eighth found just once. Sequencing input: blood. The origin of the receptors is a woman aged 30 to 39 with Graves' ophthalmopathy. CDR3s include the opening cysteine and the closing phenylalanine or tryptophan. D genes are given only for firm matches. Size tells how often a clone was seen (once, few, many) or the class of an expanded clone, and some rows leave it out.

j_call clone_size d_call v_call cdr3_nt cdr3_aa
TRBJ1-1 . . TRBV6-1 TGTGCCAGCAGTGACCTTTCCCGGGTGGACACTGAAGCTTTCTTT CASSDLSRVDTEAFF
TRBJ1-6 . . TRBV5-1 TGCGCCAGCAGCTTGGTCCAGGAGGGGAATTCACCCCTCCACTTT CASSLVQEGNSPLHF
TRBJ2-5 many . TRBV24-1 TGTGCCACCAGTGATTCAAACCAAGAGACCCAGTACTTC CATSDSNQETQYF
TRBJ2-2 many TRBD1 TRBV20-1 TGCAGTGCTAGAGATGGGATAGGGGGCAGCACCGGGGAGCTGTTTTTT CSARDGIGGSTGELFF
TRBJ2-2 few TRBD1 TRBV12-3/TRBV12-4 TGTGCCACTGGGGATAGGGGGACAGGGGGCATCGGGGAGCTGTTTTTT CATGDRGTGGIGELFF
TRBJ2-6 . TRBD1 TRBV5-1 TGCGCCAGCAGCTTTGGACAGGGGGGCTCTGGGGCCAACGTCCTGACTTTC CASSFGQGGSGANVLTF
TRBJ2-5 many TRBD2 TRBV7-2 TGTGCCAGCAGCTTAGCGGCGCTAGCGGGGGATGAGACCCAGTACTTC CASSLAALAGDETQYF
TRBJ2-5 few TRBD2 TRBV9 TGTGCCAGCAGCGGGACTAGCGGGGGTTTAGAGACCCAGTACTTC CASSGTSGGLETQYF
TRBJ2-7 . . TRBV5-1 TGCGCCAGCAGCGATAAAGTAAAAAAAAGTTCCATCAGAAGCTCCTACGAGCAGTACTTC CASSDKVKKSSIRSSYEQYF
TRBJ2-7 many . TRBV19 TGTGCCAGTAGTACACCCGACGTACCCGGCGAGCAGTACTTC CASSTPDVPGEQYF
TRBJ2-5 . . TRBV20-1 TGCAGTGCTAGTGCACGGGAAGTTGAAGAGATCCAGTACTTC CSASAREVEEIQYF
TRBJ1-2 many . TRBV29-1 TGCAGCGTTGAAAAGGGGAACTATGGCTACACCTTC CSVEKGNYGYTF
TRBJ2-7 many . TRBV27 TGTGCCAGCAGCTCGACCCGCCACGAGCAGTACTTC CASSSTRHEQYF
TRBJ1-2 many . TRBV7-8 TGTGCCAGCAGCTTAGGAGTGAGCTATGGCTACACCTTC CASSLGVSYGYTF
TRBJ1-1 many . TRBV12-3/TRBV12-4 TGTGCCAGCAGTTTAGGGGGGCGCGGGACTGAAGCTTTCTTT CASSLGGRGTEAFF
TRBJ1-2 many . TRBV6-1 TGTGCCAGCAGATTTTTGGGGGGGACCCTTTACTATGGCTACACCTTC CASRFLGGTLYYGYTF
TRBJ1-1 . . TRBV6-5 TGTGCCAGCAGTTACCAGAGGGGGGGCACTGAAGCTTTCTTT CASSYQRGGTEAFF
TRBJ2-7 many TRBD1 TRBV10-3 TGTGCCACCGGACAGGTGGATTACGAGCAGTACTTC CATGQVDYEQYF
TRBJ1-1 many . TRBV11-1 TGTGCCAGCAGCTCGTACGGGGGGGTGATGAACACTGAAGCTTTCTTT CASSSYGGVMNTEAFF
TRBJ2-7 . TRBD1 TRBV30 TGTGCCTGGTTGGACGGACAGGGGGATTACGAGCAGTACTTC CAWLDGQGDYEQYF
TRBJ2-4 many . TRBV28 TGTGCCAGCAGTCTTGCTCGTGGGGGAAACATTCAGTACTTC CASSLARGGNIQYF
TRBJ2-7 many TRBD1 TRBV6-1 TGTGCCAGCAGTGGGGGACAGGGGGCGTTGAACGAGCAGTACTTC CASSGGQGALNEQYF
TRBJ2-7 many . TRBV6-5 TGTGCCACCAATTCCCGGGACTGGCCCTACGAGCAGTACTTC CATNSRDWPYEQYF
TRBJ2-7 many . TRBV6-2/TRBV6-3 TGTGCCAGCAGTTACGTTCTCCGGGACAGACTCTATAGCGGATCTCCCTACGAGCAGTACTTC CASSYVLRDRLYSGSPYEQYF
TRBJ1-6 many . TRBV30 TGTGCCTGGAGGGCCTCCGGGACACCTAATTCACCCCTCCACTTT CAWRASGTPNSPLHF
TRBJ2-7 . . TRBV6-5 TGTGCCAGCAGTTACCTGCCGGGACTCGACTCCTACGAGCAGTACTTC CASSYLPGLDSYEQYF
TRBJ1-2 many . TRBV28 TGTGCCAGCAGTTTATTGGCCAGGTATGGCTACACCTTC CASSLLARYGYTF
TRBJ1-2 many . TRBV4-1 TGCGCCAGCAGCCAAACCCTGGGGTATGGCTACACCTTC CASSQTLGYGYTF
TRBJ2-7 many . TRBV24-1 TGTGCCACCAGTGATGTCCGGGACATCGAGCAGTACTTC CATSDVRDIEQYF
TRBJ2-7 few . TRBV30 TGTGCCTGGACCAGACTGGACACACCCTACGAGCAGTACTTC CAWTRLDTPYEQYF
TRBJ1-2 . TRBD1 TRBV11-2 TGTGCCAGCAGCTTACTTTCAGGGGGCAGCTATGGCTACACCTTC CASSLLSGGSYGYTF
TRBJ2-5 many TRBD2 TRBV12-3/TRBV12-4 TGTGCCAGCAGTCTGCGGGGGAAGGGGTCGGAGACCCAGTACTTC CASSLRGKGSETQYF
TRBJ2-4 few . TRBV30 TGTGCCTGGAGTCAGAGGACCACAAGGATTCAGTACTTC CAWSQRTTRIQYF
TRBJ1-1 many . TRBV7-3 TGTGCCAGCAGCCAACGCCGGGGGACTGAAGCTTTCTTT CASSQRRGTEAFF
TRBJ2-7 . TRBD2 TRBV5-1 TGCGCCAGCAGCTTGGGTGCTAGCGGATACTACGAGCAGTACTTC CASSLGASGYYEQYF
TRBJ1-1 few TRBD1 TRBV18 TGTGCCAGCTCAGTCGCGATAACAGGGGTGAACACTGAAGCTTTCTTT CASSVAITGVNTEAFF
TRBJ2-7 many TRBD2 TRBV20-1 TGCAGTGCTACCTTTCGGAAGCGGGAGAACTACGAGCAGTACTTC CSATFRKRENYEQYF
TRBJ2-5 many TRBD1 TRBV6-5 TGTGCCAGCAGACTACAGGGGGAAAGGGAGACCCAGTACTTC CASRLQGERETQYF
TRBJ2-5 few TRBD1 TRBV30 TGTGCCTGGAGTGGAGGACAGGCGTACCAAGAGACCCAGTACTTC CAWSGGQAYQETQYF
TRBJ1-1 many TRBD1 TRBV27 TGTGCCAGCATGACAGGGGGTAGGACTGAAGCTTTCTTT CASMTGGRTEAFF
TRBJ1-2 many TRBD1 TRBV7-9 TGTGCCAGCAGCACCGGGACAGGGGCTGGGGGCTACACCTTC CASSTGTGAGGYTF
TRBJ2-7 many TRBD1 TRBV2 TGTGCCAGCAGTGATGACAGGGACTACGAGCAGTACTTC CASSDDRDYEQYF
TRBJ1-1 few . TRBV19 TGTGCCAGTAGTCTTATATTCGGGGGCAACACTGAAGCTTTCTTT CASSLIFGGNTEAFF
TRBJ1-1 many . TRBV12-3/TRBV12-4 TGTGCCAGCAGTCCCGGAGGGATTCGGAGGAACACTGAAGCTTTCTTT CASSPGGIRRNTEAFF
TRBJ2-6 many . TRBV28 TGTGCCAGCAGCCCTGAGCGGGCTGAAGGGGCCAACGTCCTGACTTTC CASSPERAEGANVLTF
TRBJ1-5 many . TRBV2 TGTGCCAGCAGTGAACCAGGGTTGGGGAATCAGCCCCAGCATTTT CASSEPGLGNQPQHF
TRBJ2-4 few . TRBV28 TGTGCCAGCAGTTTTTTCAGGCCTGCACTAGCCAAAAACATTAAGTACTTC CASSFFRPALAKNIKYF
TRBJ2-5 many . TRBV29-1 TGCAGCGTGTTCCTTTTAACAGGGCCAAAAGAGACCCAGTACTTC CSVFLLTGPKETQYF
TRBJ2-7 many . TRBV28 TGTGCCAGCAGTTTATGGGGGACTCTATCCTACGAGCAGTACTTC CASSLWGTLSYEQYF
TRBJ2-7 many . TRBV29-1 TGCAGCGTTGTTGTTGGGCCCAGGGACGAGCAGTACTTC CSVVVGPRDEQYF
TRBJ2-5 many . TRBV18 TGTGCCAGCGAGCTCCCGGGTCAAGAGACCCAGTACTTC CASELPGQETQYF
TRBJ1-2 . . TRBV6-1 TGTGCCAGCAGTCCGGGGGGGAGAGCTACAAAATATGGCTACACCTTC CASSPGGRATKYGYTF